These T cell receptor beta chains were read from a single sample in a study of blood T cell repertoires in COVID-19. Clones were read by immunoSEQ multiplex PCR, and TCRdb kept only the in-frame ones, dropping some. The sample includes around 370,000 clones, 90% to 95% of them seen just once. The sample comprised peripheral blood. These TCRs come from a woman aged 18-29 years who had recovered from COVID-19. Both conserved end residues are part of each CDR3. A D gene is named only where the DNA matches it firmly. Clone size is not always given. Where it is, it says once, few, many or a class for expanded clones.

j_call clone_size d_call v_call cdr3_nt cdr3_aa
TRBJ1-6 - - TRBV13 TGTGCCAGCAGCTTAGTAGGGACTCCATGGGATAATTCACCCCTCCACTTT CASSLVGTPWDNSPLHF
TRBJ1-1 - TRBD1 TRBV6-2/TRBV6-3 TGTGCCAGCAGTACACCGCCGGGGGACAGGGGCCGAAGAACTGAAGCTTTCTTT CASSTPPGDRGRRTEAFF
TRBJ1-5 once TRBD1 TRBV7-9 TGTGCCAGCAGCCCGTCGGACAGGGCGTTTGAGCCCCAGCATTTT CASSPSDRAFEPQHF
TRBJ2-5 - - TRBV6-2/TRBV6-3 TGTGCCAGCAGCCGCGGGGAGTTTGGAGAGACCCAGTACTTC CASSRGEFGETQYF
TRBJ1-1 once - TRBV11-3 TGTGCCAGCAGCTTTTCCGGGACTGAAGCTTTCTTT CASSFSGTEAFF
TRBJ2-3 - TRBD2 TRBV30 TGTGCCTGGAGTGCTGGGCTAGCGGTGTTGACAGATACGCAGTATTTT CAWSAGLAVLTDTQYF
TRBJ1-3 - TRBD1 TRBV7-2 TGTGCCAGCAGCTTAGCGGGACAGGGTACTGGAAACACCATATATTTT CASSLAGQGTGNTIYF
TRBJ1-3 - TRBD1 TRBV7-8 TGTGCCAGCAGCTTAGTGGTATTTGGTCACGGACAGGGGGTTCTTGACACCATATATTTT CASSLVVFGHGQGVLDTIYF
TRBJ2-2 - - TRBV4-1 TGCGCCAGCAGCCAAGATGTCAGGGGGGCCGGGGAGCTGTTTTTT CASSQDVRGAGELFF
TRBJ2-3 - TRBD2 TRBV4-3 TGCGCCAGCAGCCAAGAACGGCCTAGCGGGGGGATTACAGATACGCAGTATTTT CASSQERPSGGITDTQYF
TRBJ2-1 - TRBD2 TRBV11-2 TGTGCCAGCAGCTTAGTCAGCGGGAGGACCTACAATGAGCAGTTCTTC CASSLVSGRTYNEQFF
TRBJ2-3 - TRBD2 TRBV10-2 TGCGCCAGCAGCCTTAGCATCCAGCGGGGGACAAACACAGATACGCAGTATTTT CASSLSIQRGTNTDTQYF
TRBJ1-5 - - TRBV19 TGTGCCAGTACTCTACAAGGGGGTCTTCAGCCCCAGCATTTT CASTLQGGLQPQHF
TRBJ1-2 - - TRBV24-1 TGTGCCACCAGTGATTTACGGAGTAACTATGGCTACACCTTC CATSDLRSNYGYTF
TRBJ1-2 few - TRBV19 TGTGCCAGTAGTATAAGGGACACCTCTCCTGATGGCTACACCTTC CASSIRDTSPDGYTF
TRBJ2-5 - - TRBV5-1 TGCGCCAGCAGCGTGGACTCATCCAAGCAAGAGACCCAGTACTTC CASSVDSSKQETQYF
TRBJ2-2 - TRBD2 TRBV7-2 TGTGCCAGCAGCTGGACTAGCGGGAACACCGGGGAGCTGTTTTTT CASSWTSGNTGELFF
TRBJ1-1 - - TRBV7-9 TGTGCCAGCAGCGGACAACAGGGAACTGAAGCTTTCTTT CASSGQQGTEAFF
TRBJ1-5 once - TRBV7-2 TGTGCCAGCAGCCCCCTTAATAGTGATCAGCCCCAGCATTTT CASSPLNSDQPQHF
TRBJ1-2 - - TRBV7-9 TGTGCCAGCAGCCAAATCCTAAATGAAGCTAACTATGGCTACACCTTC CASSQILNEANYGYTF
TRBJ2-3 - TRBD2 TRBV7-2 TGTGCCAGCAGCTTAGTGGGGGGGAGGGGCGATACGCAGTATTTT CASSLVGGRGDTQYF
TRBJ1-3 - TRBD1 TRBV5-1 TGCGCCAGCAGCGGGGACAGGGTCGCTGGAAACACCATATATTTT CASSGDRVAGNTIYF
TRBJ1-6 - TRBD1 TRBV6-5 TGTGCCAGCAGTTACTCGGACAGGGTGTCACCCCTCCACTTT CASSYSDRVSPLHF
TRBJ1-4 - - TRBV6-1 TGTGCCAGCAGTGACCCAGGGGAACTGTTTTTT CASSDPGELFF
TRBJ2-2 once TRBD1 TRBV5-1 TGCGCCAGCAGCTTGGAAGGGACAGGGTCGACCGGGGAGCTGTTTTTT CASSLEGTGSTGELFF
TRBJ2-4 - TRBD1 TRBV5-6 TGTGCCAGCAGGTCCAGGACAGGGGGGTTTGTCAAAAACATTCAGTACTTC CASRSRTGGFVKNIQYF
TRBJ2-5 - TRBD2 TRBV18 TGTGCCAGCTCACCCCCCTCCGGCGGGAGGCCAGAGACCCAGTACTTC CASSPPSGGRPETQYF
TRBJ2-1 - - TRBV18 TGTGCCAGCTCACCACCCGGTCGCTCCTACAATGAGCAGTTCTTC CASSPPGRSYNEQFF
TRBJ2-1 - TRBD2 TRBV5-4 TGTGCCAGCAGCTTTCGGGGGAGAACTAGCGGGATCTACAATGAGCAGTTCTTC CASSFRGRTSGIYNEQFF
TRBJ1-2 - TRBD1 TRBV12-5 TGTGCTAGTGGTTTGTGGGACAGTACTAACTATGGCTACACCTTC CASGLWDSTNYGYTF
TRBJ1-5 - - TRBV23-1 TGCGCCAGCCCCCGAGGGGCAGGAGGGCATAGTCAGCCCCAGCATTTT CASPRGAGGHSQPQHF
TRBJ2-5 - - TRBV5-1 TGCGCCAGCAGCTGGGCGGGTCGGATCGAGACCCAGTACTTC CASSWAGRIETQYF
TRBJ2-1 - - TRBV9 TGTGCCAGCAGCGTATCAGGATACAATGAGCAGTTCTTC CASSVSGYNEQFF
TRBJ2-1 - - TRBV6-2/TRBV6-3 TGTGCCAGCAGTTACGGCAGCCCTTCTGTTCAGGTTAGCTCCTACAATGAGCAGTTCTTC CASSYGSPSVQVSSYNEQFF
TRBJ2-5 once TRBD2 TRBV4-1 TGCGCCAGCAGCCAACCCGGGGCTAGCGGGAGGCGGGAGACCCAGTACTTC CASSQPGASGRRETQYF
TRBJ2-6 - - TRBV4-3 TGCGCCAGCAGCCAAGTGGCTGAGGTTAGGCCTTCCTTAGCGGCCAACGTCCTGACTTTC CASSQVAEVRPSLAANVLTF
TRBJ2-3 - TRBD2 TRBV4-1 TGCGCCAGCAGCCAAAAGTCCCCGACCGGGACTAGCGATCCGGATACGCAGTATTTT CASSQKSPTGTSDPDTQYF
TRBJ2-1 - TRBD2 TRBV4-3 TGCGCCAGCAGCCACGGGACTAGCGGGAGTAGCTACAATGAGCAGTTCTTC CASSHGTSGSSYNEQFF
TRBJ2-1 - - TRBV10-2 TGCGCCAGCAGTGAAAGCGGAGCGAAGAATGAGCAGTTCTTC CASSESGAKNEQFF
TRBJ1-6 - - TRBV10-3 TGTGCCATCAGTGAGTCCGTCCTCTTGAATTCACCCCTCCACTTT CAISESVLLNSPLHF
TRBJ2-1 - TRBD2 TRBV14 TGTGCCAGCAGCCAAAGATACGGACTAGCGGGCGCTTTGTACAATGAGCAGTTCTTC CASSQRYGLAGALYNEQFF
TRBJ2-1 - TRBD1 TRBV6-5 TGTGCCAGTGCATTTGGGACAGGGTCTTACAATGAGCAGTTCTTC CASAFGTGSYNEQFF
TRBJ1-1 - TRBD1 TRBV5-6 TGTGCCAGCAGCTTGCCAGGGGGCAAGGACACTGAAGCTTTCTTT CASSLPGGKDTEAFF
TRBJ2-2 - TRBD1 TRBV5-1 TGCGCCAGCAGCGAGACAGGGGAGGATGTCGGGGAGCTGTTTTTT CASSETGEDVGELFF
TRBJ1-5 few - TRBV5-8 TGTGCCAGCAGCTTGGGCCAGTATAGCAATCAGCCCCAGCATTTT CASSLGQYSNQPQHF
TRBJ1-3 - TRBD1 TRBV28 TGTGCCAGCAGTTGGGACAGGGCGTCTGGAAACACCATATATTTT CASSWDRASGNTIYF
TRBJ1-4 - - TRBV9 TGTGCCAGCAGCGTAGCAGGCTATAATGAAAAACTGTTTTTT CASSVAGYNEKLFF
TRBJ1-1 - TRBD1 TRBV24-1 TGTGCCACCAGTGATAACAGGGGGGACACTGAAGCTTTCTTT CATSDNRGDTEAFF
TRBJ2-5 - - TRBV6-4 TGTGCCAGCAGTAATACTGATTGGGCAAAAGAGACCCAGTACTTC CASSNTDWAKETQYF
TRBJ2-6 - TRBD2 TRBV5-4 TGTGCCAGCAGCTTTGGAATCGGGGGGAGCTCTGGGGCCAACGTCCTGACTTTC CASSFGIGGSSGANVLTF
TRBJ2-5 - - TRBV7-2 TGTGCCAGCAGCGAGGTAATCCGGGAGACCCAGTACTTC CASSEVIRETQYF
TRBJ2-2 - - TRBV5-6 TGTGCCAGCAGCTTGACAGTCAGGGCATCGAACACCGGGGAGCTGTTTTTT CASSLTVRASNTGELFF
TRBJ2-3 - - TRBV11-3 TGTGCCAGCAGCTTGGGGGCGGCCACAGATACGCAGTATTTT CASSLGAATDTQYF
TRBJ2-3 - - TRBV5-1 TGCGCCAGCAGCTTTCAGGGTGGCGCAGATACGCAGTATTTT CASSFQGGADTQYF
TRBJ2-1 - - TRBV2 TGTGCCAGCAGTAAACAGGTTAGCGGATACTCCTACAATGAGCAGTTCTTC CASSKQVSGYSYNEQFF
TRBJ1-2 - - TRBV9 TGTGCCAGCACCTTGGACTCTAACTATGGCTACACCTTC CASTLDSNYGYTF
TRBJ2-5 - TRBD2 TRBV29-1 TGCAGCGTCGGACTAGCGGGTGGGATGGAGACCCAGTACTTC CSVGLAGGMETQYF
TRBJ1-5 few TRBD1 TRBV18 TGTGCCAGCTCAAGATCAGGGGGCTTGGGTCAGCCCCAGCATTTT CASSRSGGLGQPQHF
TRBJ1-1 - - TRBV4-1 TGCGCCAGCAGCCAGTACAGCTCGAACACTGAAGCTTTCTTT CASSQYSSNTEAFF
TRBJ2-5 - TRBD1 TRBV2 TGTGCCAGCATCCGAGGGGGCAATCTAGAGACCCAGTACTTC CASIRGGNLETQYF